These 3 T cell receptor beta chains share one sample of origin, sequenced in a study of OX40 agonist ivuxolimab in advanced cancers. Produced via immunoSEQ multiplex PCR; TCRdb's table is partial and in-frame only. The sample records 11,000 to 15,000 clones, 85% to 95% being singletons. Sequencing used CD4+ or CD8+ T cells sorted from blood, obtained in a trial of the OX40 agonist ivuxolimab. The source of these receptors is an adult with an advanced solid tumor such as melanoma, head and neck, liver or kidney cancer.

The chain is built from TRBV5-1 and TRBJ1-2; D is ambiguous. V was clipped by 2 bases and J by 6 bases, with 11 bases between them. The CDR3 spans 13 residues. Germline V lookup: CDR1 SGHRS, CDR2 YFSETQ. The CDR3 protein is CASSFLIADGYTF. Written as DNA, the CDR3 is TGCGCCAGCAGCTTTTTGATCGCCGATGGCTACACCTTC.

This chain uses TRBV28 with TRBJ2-2, with D maybe TRBD1 (5 bases). CDR1 and CDR2 from the germline V gene are MDHEN and SYDVKM. The V end was cut by 6 bases, the J end by 3 bases, with 14 bases between. This CDR3 spans 15 amino acids. In nucleotides, the CDR3 is TGTGCCAGCAGCGATCCAGGGTTTTACACCGGGGAGCTGTTTTTT. It yields the protein CASSDPGFYTGELFF.

The V and J genes are TRBV6-7 and TRBJ1-5; D perhaps matches TRBD1 (6 bases). TRBV6-7 is flagged as an ORF with uncertain function. The CDR3 contains 15 residues. The V and J ends lost 0 bases and 7 bases respectively, with 13 bases between them. CDR3 coding DNA: TGTGCCAGCAGTTACTCGGGGGCAGGCTACCAGCCCCAGCATTTT. This codes for CASSYSGAGYQPQHF.